This T cell receptor beta chain derives from a study of blood T cell repertoires in COVID-19. The overall study: From the United States, Italy and Spain came samples of acute and convalescent COVID-19. PBMCs, B-cell-depleted T cells, or T cells provided the cDNA or gDNA that made up the material.

V trimming: 6 bases; J trimming: 3 bases; junction bases outside the gene matches: 1. There are 13 residues in the CDR3. The germline CDR1 and CDR2 sequences are SGHRS and YFSETQ. This clone came up a few times. In the authors' methods: How many nucleated cells were present was estimated from reference gene primer amplification. The protocol was immunoSEQ multiplex PCR, while the TCRdb copy is restricted to in-frame clones and leaves out a portion. That table is the source of V, J and clone size, and D and trimming were worked out from the DNA. The sample lists under 150,000 clones, approximately 77% seen once, with roughly a fifth in the top ten.

What was sequenced was peripheral blood. The receptor's source is an older man with acute or convalescent COVID-19. The chain has TRBV5-1 and TRBJ2-5; TRBD1 agrees at 11 bases. The DNA of the CDR3 is TGCGCCAGCACGGGACAGGGGGAAGAGACCCAGTACTTC. Translating gives CASTGQGEETQYF.